These 19 T cell receptor beta chains came from one sample sequenced in a study of T cells in Graves' hyperthyroidism and ophthalmopathy. Regions amplified from RNA transcripts were the TCR beta CDR3 regions. The TCR CDR3 was amplified in a first-round RT-PCR using the HTBI primer set. TCRdb re-analysed the multiplex PCR reads in MiXCR, keeping a single row per CDR3 protein. This table holds some 180,000 distinct CDR3 sequences, around a sixth found once. Sequencing input: blood. Every receptor here comes from a woman in her 50s with Graves' hyperthyroidism.

The chain recombines TRBV5-4 with TRBJ1-5; no clear D gene. V gave up 0 bases and J gave up 6 bases, with 7 bases separating them. The CDR3 has 13 amino acids. CDR1 is SGHNT and CDR2 is YYREEE in the germline V gene (reference sequence). Here the CDR3 DNA reads TGTGCCAGCAGCTTGGACAACGGTCAGCCCCAGCATTTT. As protein: CASSLDNGQPQHF.

There are many counts of this clonotype. V is TRBV20-1 and J is TRBJ1-6, with no clear D. CDR3 length equals 14 residues. V dropped 3 bases and J dropped 0 bases, with 6 bases sitting between them. Looked up from germline, CDR1 is DFQATT and CDR2 is SNEGSKA (reference sequence). The CDR3 DNA is TGCAGTGCTAGGCCGGGCTCCTATAATTCACCCCTCCACTTT. Amino acids: CSARPGSYNSPLHF.

The CDR3 here is CASSVTDEPYGYTF. The DNA for the CDR3 is TGTGCCAGCAGCGTTACCGACGAACCGTATGGCTACACCTTC. J is TRBJ1-2 and V is TRBV9; the D is unclear. The germline gives CDR1 SGDLS, CDR2 YYNGEE. The CDR3 contains 14 residues. V gave up 2 bases and J gave up 5 bases, with 13 bases separating them. The complete variable domain, with remaining parts taken from reference TRBV9 and TRBJ1-2, reads DSGVTQTPKHLITATGQRVTLRCSPRSGDLSVYWYQQSLDQGLQFLIQYYNGEERAKGNILERFSAQQFPDLHSELNLSSLELGDSALYFCASSVTDEPYGYTFGSGTRLTVV.

This clonotype was seen at least ten times. The chain joins TRBV29-1 to TRBJ2-1, with D hard to call. This CDR3 comprises 12 residues. Germline loops: CDR1 SQVTM, CDR2 ANQGSEA. Between the trimmed V and J ends, which lost 3 bases and 5 bases, there was a span of 8 bases. The CDR3 coding sequence is TGCAGCGTTGACCTACCGAACAATGAGCAGTTCTTC. This encodes CSVDLPNNEQFF.

This clonotype was found many times. The chain couples TRBV27 to TRBJ2-5; 10 bases match TRBD1. V dropped 6 bases and J dropped 5; count of bases not matched to a gene: 15. Germline CDR1 reads MNHEY; CDR2 reads SMNVEV (reference sequence). This CDR3 contains 17 residues. The CDR3 protein is CASSKSPRDRGWETQYF. The CDR3 region has the DNA TGTGCCAGCAGCAAGTCCCCGAGGGACAGGGGATGGGAGACCCAGTACTTC.

The V call is TRBV6-1, the J call TRBJ1-5; tentatively, D is TRBD1 (6 bases). The germline V gene encodes CDR1 MNHNS and CDR2 SASEGT. The CDR3 runs 15 residues. V dropped 6 bases and J dropped 5 bases, with 17 bases sitting between them. The DNA for the CDR3 is TGTGCCAGCAGATCCTTATGGGGGGCCCATCAGCCCCAGCATTTT. Translating gives CASRSLWGAHQPQHF.

This clonotype has a handful of counts. The V and J genes are TRBV30 and TRBJ1-5; D remains unclear. Per the germline V gene, CDR1 is GTSNPN and CDR2 is SVGIG (reference sequence). Trimming left V 0 bases short and J 6 bases short, with 18 bases between. This CDR3 comprises 16 residues. This CDR3 reads CAWSVPAWAGGQPQHF. In DNA, the CDR3 is TGTGCCTGGAGTGTGCCGGCGTGGGCAGGAGGTCAGCCCCAGCATTTT.

This clonotype was detected many times. This chain connects TRBV6-1 to TRBJ2-1, with D hard to call. Trimming pared 5 bases from V and 0 bases from J, leaving 14 bases between. Germline CDR1 reads MNHNS; CDR2 reads SASEGT. This CDR3 comprises 16 residues. The CDR3 bases are TGTGCCAGCAGTTATTATCCCAGCAACTCCTACAATGAGCAGTTCTTC. It translates to CASSYYPSNSYNEQFF.

This clonotype was seen ten or more times. The rearrangement joins TRBV20-1 to TRBJ1-5; TRBD1 matches 9 bases. V trimming: 6 bases; J trimming: 3 bases; junction bases outside the gene matches: 6. This CDR3 comprises 14 residues. Germline lookup yields CDR1 DFQATT and CDR2 SNEGSKA (reference sequence). CDR3 loop: CSASGTGYNQPQHF. CDR3 coding DNA: TGCAGTGCATCCGGGACAGGGTACAATCAGCCCCAGCATTTT.

Comments on this clonotype: It may be a read error: a sequence one base away is much more abundant. The V and J genes are TRBV28 and TRBJ1-1, with D possibly being TRBD1 (5 bases). The CDR3 extends over 14 amino acids. Looked up from germline, CDR1 is MDHEN and CDR2 is SYDVKM. Deletions cut 7 bases from V and 6 bases from J, with 18 bases between. The DNA of the CDR3 is TGTGCCAGCACTAAATCCGGGGGGATACCTGAAGCTTTCTTT. Translation gives CASTKSGGIPEAFF.

In this sample, this clonotype turned up many times. The chain links TRBV6-2 or TRBV6-3 to TRBJ2-3; maybe TRBD1 (6 bases). Per the germline V gene, CDR1 is MNHEY and CDR2 is SVGEGT. The CDR3 spans 13 residues. V was trimmed by 6 bases and J by 3 bases, leaving 10 bases between them. The CDR3 region has the DNA TGTGCCAGCAGACCTGACAGGACAGATACGCAGTATTTT. It specifies CASRPDRTDTQYF.

This clonotype showed up many times. The genes are TRBV3-1 and TRBJ2-3; maybe TRBD1 (7 bases). This CDR3 is 17 amino acids long. V was shortened by 2 bases and J by 5 bases, with 20 bases between the two germline ends. The germline CDR1 and CDR2 sequences are LGHDT and YNNKEL (reference sequence). Here the CDR3 DNA reads TGTGCCAGCAGCCAAATGTCAGGGGGGAGCTACGGAGATACGCAGTATTTT. The encoded protein is CASSQMSGGSYGDTQYF.

This chain connects TRBV19 to TRBJ1-3; D is unclear. Germline V gene lookup returns CDR1 LNHDA and CDR2 SQIVND (reference sequence). The ends were cut back, 11 bases at V and 2 bases at J, with 13 bases in the middle. The CDR3 length is 13 residues. Here the CDR3 DNA reads TGTGCCGTACGAGAACTCGCTGGAAACACCATATATTTT. Protein: CAVRELAGNTIYF.

This clonotype was counted ten times or more. CDR3: CASSQSGLAGTNEQFF. CDR3 DNA sequence: TGTGCCAGCAGTCAATCCGGACTAGCGGGCACCAATGAGCAGTTCTTC. V is TRBV11-2 and J is TRBJ2-1; 11 positions match TRBD2. CDR1 is SGHAT, CDR2 FQNNGV, per germline. After removal of 6 bases from V and 6 bases from J, the junction contained 10 bases not matched to a gene. CDR3 length: 16 amino acids.

In this sample, this clonotype turned up a few times. The chain uses TRBV20-1 and TRBJ2-5, with TRBD2 as a possible D gene (6 bases). CDR1 DFQATT and CDR2 SNEGSKA come from the germline V gene (reference sequence). V was clipped by 0 bases and J by 5 bases, with 10 bases between them. This CDR3 has 13 amino acids. The CDR3 bases are TGCAGTGCTAGAGACCCAGGGAGGGAGACCCAGTACTTC. Its translation: CSARDPGRETQYF.

This clonotype has a handful of counts. The rearrangement links TRBV18 to TRBJ1-6; tentative D call: TRBD1 (5 bases). The CDR3 covers 12 residues. Germline CDR1 reads KGHSH; CDR2 reads LQKENI. Trimming pared 1 base from V and 13 bases from J, leaving 8 bases between. The CDR3 sequence: CASSPQRGPLHF. As DNA, the CDR3 is TGTGCCAGCTCACCACAAAGGGGCCCCCTCCACTTT.

The sample holds a few counts of this clonotype. This chain joins TRBV4-1 and TRBJ2-1; 10 nucleotides line up with TRBD2. CDR1 is MGHRA and CDR2 is YSYEKL in the germline V gene. Trimming removed 2 bases from V and 1 base from J; junction bases left unmatched: 8. The CDR3 has 18 amino acids. Written as DNA, the CDR3 is TGCGCCAGCAGCCAACAACTAGCGGGAAGTTCGTCCTACAATGAGCAGTTCTTC. Protein: CASSQQLAGSSSYNEQFF.

This clonotype was counted at least ten times. This chain uses TRBV29-1 with TRBJ1-4; the D gene is possibly TRBD1 (6 bases). V lost 6 bases and J 8 bases, leaving 19 bases between the germline ends. Per germline, CDR1 SQVTM and CDR2 ANQGSEA. This CDR3 comprises 14 residues. The CDR3 is CSVTLGRGNEKLFF. As DNA, the CDR3 is TGCAGCGTCACCCTGGGCAGGGGCAACGAAAAACTGTTTTTT. Based on the CDR3 plus reference TRBV29-1 and TRBJ1-4, the full variable domain is SAVISQKPSRDICQRGTSLTIQCQVDSQVTMMFWYRQQPGQSLTLIATANQGSEATYESGFVIDKFPISRPNLTFSTLTVSNMSPEDSSIYLCSVTLGRGNEKLFFGSGTQLSVL.

The rearrangement links TRBV29-1 to TRBJ2-7; a weak D match, TRBD2 (5 bases). Looked up from germline, CDR1 is SQVTM and CDR2 is ANQGSEA. V lost 3 bases and J 3 bases, leaving 15 bases between the germline ends. This CDR3 contains 14 residues. The CDR3 reads CSVEVDGIYYEQYF. The CDR3, as DNA: TGCAGCGTTGAGGTAGACGGGATTTACTACGAGCAGTACTTC.